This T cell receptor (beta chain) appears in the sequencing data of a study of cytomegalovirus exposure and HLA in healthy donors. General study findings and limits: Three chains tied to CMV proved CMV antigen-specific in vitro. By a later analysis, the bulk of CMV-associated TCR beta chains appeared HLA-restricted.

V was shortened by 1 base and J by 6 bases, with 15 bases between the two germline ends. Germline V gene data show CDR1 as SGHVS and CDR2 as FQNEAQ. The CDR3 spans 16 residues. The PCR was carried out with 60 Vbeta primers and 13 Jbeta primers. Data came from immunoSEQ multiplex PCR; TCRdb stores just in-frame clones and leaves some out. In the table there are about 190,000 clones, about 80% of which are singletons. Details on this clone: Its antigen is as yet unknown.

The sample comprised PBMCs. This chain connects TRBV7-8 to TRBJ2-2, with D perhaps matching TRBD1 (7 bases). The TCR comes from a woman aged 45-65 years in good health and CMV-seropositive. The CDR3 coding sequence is TGTGCCAGCAGCTTAGGAGGGGGCGGGACTCCCGGGGAGCTGTTTTTT. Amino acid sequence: CASSLGGGGTPGELFF.